These 25 T cell receptor beta chains originate from one sample sequenced in a study of high-grade serous ovarian cancer treatment subgroups. Tumor samples were obtained before definitive surgery or chemotherapy. The method was immunoSEQ multiplex PCR; TCRdb's version includes in-frame clones alone and lacks a portion of them. Found here are about 4,900 clones, 60% to 75% of them singletons; the top ten hold 9.3%. The sample was tumor tissue. All receptors derive from a human donor with high-grade serous ovarian cancer.

There are a few counts of this clone. The chain links TRBV25-1 to TRBJ2-4; tentative D call: TRBD1 (5 bases). Trimming removed 10 bases at V and 0 bases at J, with 22 bases between. CDR1 MGHDK and CDR2 SYGVNS come from the germline V gene. The CDR3 is 17 amino acids. The chain's CDR3 is CATPQADFNLAKNIQYF. As DNA, the CDR3 is TGTGCCACCCCACAGGCGGATTTCAACCTAGCCAAAAACATTCAGTACTTC.

As DNA, the CDR3 is TGCGCCAGCAGCTTAGGGGCTACTGGGGCCAACGTCCTGACTTTC. This codes for CASSLGATGANVLTF. J is TRBJ2-6 and V is TRBV5-1; tentative D call: TRBD1 (5 bases). Germline values: CDR1 SGHRS, CDR2 YFSETQ. This CDR3 spans 15 amino acids. V was pared by 2 bases and J by 2 bases, with 8 bases between.

The chain couples TRBV7-8 to TRBJ2-5; D is unresolved. V lost 2 bases and J 4 bases, leaving 11 bases between the germline ends. The CDR3 spans 14 residues. Germline lookup yields CDR1 SGHVS and CDR2 FQNEAQ. The CDR3 here is CASSLTVRGETQYF. The CDR3 DNA reads as TGTGCCAGCAGCTTAACAGTGAGAGGAGAGACCCAGTACTTC.

The chain couples TRBV10-3 to TRBJ2-5; TRBD2 might be the D (7 bases). Between the trimmed V and J ends, which lost 10 bases and 5 bases, there was a span of 26 bases. Germline V gives CDR1 ENHRY, CDR2 SYGVKD. The CDR3 sequence is 16 residues long. As DNA, the CDR3 is TGTGCCACCAGCAGCCAAGGACCCAGGGGAGGGGAGACCCAGTACTTC. Encoded protein: CATSSQGPRGGETQYF.

The CDR3 DNA reads as TGCGCCAGCAGTGAGTCGGGACAGGGCCGCACAGATACGCAGTATTTT. This sequence encodes CASSESGQGRTDTQYF. The rearrangement uses TRBV10-2 and TRBJ2-3, with 9 bases fitting TRBD1. The CDR3 runs to 16 residues. Germline-derived CDR1 and CDR2 are WSHSY and SAAADI. With V trimmed by 0 bases and J by 1 base, 2 bases remained unmatched.

V gene TRBV7-9 combines with J gene TRBJ2-5, with 9 bases identical to TRBD2. The J call may be wrong; the DNA end is better matched by TRBJ2-7. There are 15 residues in the CDR3. CDR1 and CDR2 from the germline V gene are SEHNR and FQNEAQ (reference sequence). The CDR3 nucleotides read TGTGCCAGCAGCTTGCTTAGCGGGAGTCTAGGCGAGCAGTACTTC. Its translation is CASSLLSGSLGEQYF.

The chain carries TRBV6-1 and TRBJ2-1; 8 nucleotides agree with TRBD2. The germline V gene has CDR1 MNHNS and CDR2 SASEGT. CDR3 length: 14 residues. V lost 6 bases to trimming and J lost 4 bases; unmatched junction nucleotides: 5. CDR3 coding DNA: TGTGCCAGCAGATTACTAGCGGAGTACAATGAGCAGTTCTTC. Translated, it gives CASRLLAEYNEQFF.

The chain links TRBV5-6 to TRBJ1-3; tentative D call: TRBD1 (5 bases). CDR3 length: 14 residues. From germline, CDR1 is SGHDT and CDR2 YYEEEE. V was cut by 2 bases and J by 8 bases, with 14 bases left in between. CDR3 region: CASSFLGGEDTIYF. In DNA, the CDR3 is TGTGCCAGCAGCTTCCTGGGGGGGGAGGACACCATATATTTT.

CDR3 protein: CASSPGQTNEQYF. CDR3 bases: TGTGCCAGCAGCCCGGGACAGACCAACGAGCAGTACTTC. The gene calls are TRBV5-6 and TRBJ2-7; 7 bases line up with TRBD1. Germline V gene data show CDR1 as SGHDT and CDR2 as YYEEEE. This CDR3 spans 13 amino acids. The junction had 6 bases not matched to a gene; V was cut back by 4 bases and J by 5 bases.

The chain recombines TRBV20-1 with TRBJ2-1; no firm D call. The CDR3 has 11 residues. V lost 5 bases and J lost 4, with 6 bases in between. Germline CDR1 DFQATT, CDR2 SNEGSKA (reference sequence). DNA for the CDR3: TGCAGTGCTCTACAGTACAATGAGCAGTTCTTC. This codes for CSALQYNEQFF.

V gene TRBV27 combines with J gene TRBJ2-4; a possible D gene is TRBD1 (7 bases). Germline V CDR1 and CDR2: MNHEY, SMNVEV (reference sequence). Trimming removed 3 bases from V and 1 base from J, with 16 bases in between. This CDR3 spans 17 amino acids. Written as DNA, the CDR3 is TGTGCCAGCAGTTTGAGGGGGCGGAGCGGGGCCAAAAACATTCAGTACTTC. This sequence encodes CASSLRGRSGAKNIQYF.

This clone was detected only a few times. The chain recombines TRBV12-2 with TRBJ2-7; the tabulated D call, TRBD2, remains unverified against the DNA. TRBV12-2 is classified as a pseudogene. This CDR3 has 15 residues. The CDR3 sequence is CASRLRCSGRLWQYV. For the CDR3, the DNA is TGTGCAAGTCGCTTAAGGTGTAGCGGGAGACTTTGGCAGTACGTC.

This clone was recorded only once. This sequence joins TRBV6-5 and TRBJ1-2; 7 bases fit TRBD1. V gave up 2 bases and J gave up 3 bases; unmatched junction bases: 3. The CDR3 covers 14 residues. The germline V gene has CDR1 MNHEY and CDR2 SVGAGI. The CDR3 region is CASSYRTGDYGYTF. The CDR3 DNA reads as TGTGCCAGCAGTTACAGAACAGGGGACTATGGCTACACCTTC.

The chain links TRBV7-6 to TRBJ1-3; D gene unclear. The CDR3 has 15 amino acids. Germline CDR1 reads SGHVS; CDR2 reads FNYEAQ. Trimming removed 4 bases at V and 0 bases at J, with 10 bases between. Written as DNA, the CDR3 is TGTGCCAGCAGCTCGGAACCTTTCTCTGGAAACACCATATATTTT. Translation gives CASSSEPFSGNTIYF.

This clone has more than one count but fewer than ten. The chain is built from TRBV14 and TRBJ2-3; D gene ambiguous. V lost 5 bases and J 2 bases, leaving 5 bases between the germline ends. The CDR3 contains 12 residues. Germline CDR1 and CDR2: SGHDN and FVKESK. CDR3 sequence (DNA): TGTGCCAGCAGCGAAACCACAGATACGCAGTATTTT. Its protein is CASSETTDTQYF.

The CDR3 sequence: CASSNQDQPQHF. The CDR3 DNA reads as TGTGCCAGTAGTAATCAGGATCAGCCCCAGCATTTT. This rearrangement joins TRBV19 to TRBJ1-5; D gene uncertain. CDR3 length: 12 amino acids. Germline V CDR1 and CDR2: LNHDA, SQIVND (reference sequence). V lost 4 bases, J lost 5 bases, and 6 bases lay in between.

This clone has a handful of counts. The chain carries TRBV29-1 and TRBJ2-3; D may be TRBD2 (5 bases). The CDR3 sequence is 13 residues long. V was trimmed by 3 bases and J by 6 bases, leaving 13 bases between them. CDR1 SQVTM and CDR2 ANQGSEA come from the germline V gene. The CDR3 nucleotides read TGCAGCGTTGAGATTTCCAGGAGGGATACGCAGTATTTT. Translation: CSVEISRRDTQYF.

This clone was counted only a few times. V gene TRBV5-1 combines with J gene TRBJ2-7; 9 bases match TRBD1. CDR1 and CDR2 (germline): SGHRS, YFSETQ. The CDR3 extends over 13 amino acids. V gave up 4 bases and J gave up 5 bases; unmatched junction bases: 4. This CDR3 reads CASSEGQGDEQYV. The CDR3 region has the DNA TGCGCCAGCAGCGAGGGACAGGGTGACGAGCAGTACGTC.

This clone was observed a single time. This chain links TRBV28 with TRBJ2-2, with 10 positions matching TRBD2. The germline V gene encodes CDR1 MDHEN and CDR2 SYDVKM. This CDR3 has 16 amino acids. Trimming took 3 bases from V and 7 from J; bases not matched to a gene: 8. In DNA, the CDR3 is TGTGCCAGCAGTTTTTTTAGCGGGAGGATTGACGGGGAGCTGTTTTTT. It is translated as CASSFFSGRIDGELFF.

The chain uses TRBV7-9 and TRBJ2-3, with TRBD2 matching 16 bases. The CDR3 is 16 residues long. Per germline, CDR1 SEHNR and CDR2 FQNEAQ (reference sequence). V trimming: 6 bases; J trimming: 4 bases; junction bases outside the gene matches: 4. CDR3 bases: TGTGCCAGCAGACAGGGACTAGCGGGAGGGCCAGATACGCAGTATTTT. It is translated as CASRQGLAGGPDTQYF.

V gene TRBV13 combines with J gene TRBJ2-7; perhaps TRBD2 as D (5 bases). CDR3 length equals 13 residues. Trimming left V 3 bases short and J 5 bases short, with 11 bases between. Germline CDR1 PRHDT, CDR2 FYEKMQ (reference sequence). The CDR3 DNA reads as TGTGCCAGCAGCTTCGGACTTACCGACGAGCAGTACTTC. Residues: CASSFGLTDEQYF.

CDR3 sequence reads: CASSESSSYEQYV. The CDR3 coding sequence is TGCGCCAGCAGTGAGTCGAGTTCCTACGAGCAGTACGTC. The chain recombines TRBV6-5 with TRBJ2-7; D is unclear. CDR1 and CDR2 from the germline V gene are MNHEY and SVGAGI. CDR3 size: 13 residues.

This clone was counted a single time. The chain recombines TRBV7-8 with TRBJ2-1, with 9 nucleotides matching TRBD2. The J segment lost 2 bases and the V segment lost 1 base, leaving 0 bases of the junction unmatched. The germline V gene encodes CDR1 SGHVS and CDR2 FQNEAQ. The CDR3 contains 15 residues. The CDR3, as DNA: TGTGCCAGCAGCTTAGGACTAGCGGCCTACAATGAGCAGTTCTTC. Its protein is CASSLGLAAYNEQFF. Variable domain in full (rest from reference TRBV7-8 and TRBJ2-1): GAGVSQSPRYKVAKRGQDVALRCDPISGHVSLFWYQQALGQGPEFLTYFQNEAQLDKSGLPSDRFFAERPEGSVSTLKIQRTQQEDSAVYLCASSLGLAAYNEQFFGPGTRLTVL.

This chain links TRBV19 with TRBJ1-5, with D maybe TRBD1 (5 bases). The CDR3 extends over 15 amino acids. Germline CDR1 reads LNHDA; CDR2 reads SQIVND (reference sequence). V was clipped by 5 bases and J by 5 bases, with 16 bases between them. CDR3 DNA sequence: TGTGCCAGTAGTGCGCTCTCAGGGTCTGATCAGCCCCAGCATTTT. It yields the protein CASSALSGSDQPQHF.

This clone has more than one count but fewer than ten. CDR3: CATQDRYEKLFF. The CDR3 region has the DNA TGCGCCACCCAGGACCGCTATGAAAAACTGTTTTTT. The gene calls are TRBV10-1 and TRBJ1-4; D not resolved. The CDR3 length is 12 residues. The V end was cut by 10 bases, the J end by 6 bases, with 12 bases between. The germline V gene has CDR1 WNHNN and CDR2 SYGVQD (reference sequence).